This T cell receptor beta chain was recorded in a study of T cell responses to AZD1222 COVID-19 vaccine. Regarding the study as a whole: Seropositive status at baseline applied to only five to seven AZD1222 recipients. Sampled repertoires all dated from after the peak T cell response. In a largely white British group with more females than males, clonal diversity was possibly underestimated.

The protocol was immunoSEQ multiplex PCR, while the TCRdb copy is restricted to in-frame clones and leaves out a portion. The data show 100,000 to 150,000 clones, over 75% seen once. This clone has just one count. The antigen is unknown. The sample in question was peripheral blood, obtained on day 0 of AZD1222 vaccination. This clonotype originated in an adult in good health.

The CDR3 region has the DNA TGTGCCTGGAGTGGGCTGGGGTCTAGCAATCAGCCCCAGCATTTT. It is translated as CAWSGLGSSNQPQHF. This sequence joins TRBV30 and TRBJ1-5, with no clear D. The CDR3 is 15 residues long. The V end lost 1 base, the J end lost 0 bases, and 10 bases lay between the germline ends. The germline CDR1 and CDR2 sequences are GTSNPN and SVGIG (reference sequence).